The TCR beta chain under discussion was sequenced for a study of shared clonotypes between healthy human individuals. The CDR3 loop spans 13 amino acids. V was pared by 1 base and J by 4 bases, with 5 bases between. CDR1 and CDR2 (germline): SGHTA, FQGNSA. Concerning this clone: Its antigen is unknown. The sample has other DNA sequences that encode this CDR3 too.

TCRdb's table, derived via immunoSEQ multiplex PCR, lists solely in-frame clones and lacks some. The sample lists approximately 600,000 clones, about 95% occurring once. Study results and limitations: Shared clonotypes across all four donors exceeded non-shared ones in generation probability. Sequencing depth was a factor that was expected to affect clonotype sharing among donors.

Cells designated naive CD8 were CD45RO-negative and were positively selected for CCR7, with terminally differentiated effector memory CD45RA+ cells excluded. The source material was naive CD8+ T cells sorted from blood. This receptor was identified in a woman in her twenties or thirties in good health. V gene TRBV7-2 combines with J gene TRBJ1-5; D remains unclear. The CDR3 sequence: CASSLGPNQPQHF. The CDR3, as DNA: TGTGCCAGCAGCTTAGGACCTAATCAGCCCCAGCATTTT.